Shown below are 27 T cell receptor beta chains from a single sample sequenced in a study of regulatory T cells in long-lasting Graves disease. Both iRepertoire HTBI primers and Arm-PCR of CDR3 regions were used to build the TCR beta libraries. Using its own MiXCR run on the multiplex PCR reads, TCRdb lists one record per CDR3 protein. The sample records roughly 450,000 distinct CDR3 sequences, 23% being singletons. The time point here: persistent/refractory GD, antithyroid drugs over 5 years with positive TRAb. PBMC RNA was the source of the TCR library. Sequencing used peripheral blood mononuclear cells (PBMCs), obtained when the disease was refractory, from a patient treated with antithyroid drugs. These receptors were obtained from a female donor with Graves disease.

This rearrangement joins TRBV20-1 to TRBJ2-7; 8 nucleotides align to TRBD2. The V segment lost 7 bases and the J segment 4 bases; nucleotides outside the gene matches: 15. The CDR3 contains 15 residues. Germline CDR1 DFQATT, CDR2 SNEGSKA (reference sequence). CDR3 residues: CSVLAGFREGYEQYF. The CDR3 region has the DNA TGCAGTGTCCTAGCGGGTTTTCGTGAGGGGTACGAGCAGTACTTC.

A few counts support this clonotype. The chain is built from TRBV12-3 or TRBV12-4 and TRBJ2-4; D is unresolved. Trimming took off 1 base at V and 8 bases at J, with 15 bases between the two ends. The CDR3 is made up of 15 amino acids. CDR3 sequence: CASSLGGEKNDIQYF. The CDR3 DNA reads TGTGCCAGCAGTTTAGGAGGAGAGAAAAATGACATTCAGTACTTC.

The V and J genes are TRBV19 and TRBJ1-1; 7 positions match TRBD1. The CDR3 spans 16 residues. Germline V lookup: CDR1 LNHDA, CDR2 SQIVND (reference sequence). V lost 1 base to trimming and J lost 1 base; unmatched junction nucleotides: 6. The CDR3 spells CASSIVMTGSNTEAFF. As DNA, the CDR3 is TGTGCCAGTAGTATAGTCATGACAGGGTCGAACACTGAAGCTTTCTTT.

This clonotype turned up a few times. The J gene is TRBJ1-1, the V gene TRBV5-8; possible D gene TRBD1, 6 bases. Germline CDR1 SGHTS, CDR2 YDEGEE. With 1 base removed from V and 6 bases from J, the gap between germline ends came to 19 bases. The CDR3 extends over 16 amino acids. The CDR3 protein is CASSLPQGYGLAEAFF. Here the CDR3 DNA reads TGTGCCAGCAGCTTGCCCCAGGGGTACGGTCTCGCTGAAGCTTTCTTT. The entire variable domain, with the rest obtained from reference TRBV5-8 and TRBJ1-1, is as follows: EAGVTQSPTHLIKTRGQQATLRCSPISGHTSVYWYQQALGLGLQFLLWYDEGEERNRGNFPPRFSGRQFPNYSSELNVNALELEDSALYLCASSLPQGYGLAEAFFGQGTRLTVV.

About this clonotype: This may arise from a read error, as a much more abundant clone is one base away. CDR3 in amino acids: CSASLGRYTEAFF. CDR3 in DNA: TGCAGTGCTAGCCTTGGGAGGTACACTGAAGCTTTCTTT. This sequence joins TRBV20-1 and TRBJ1-1; D not certain. The V and J ends lost 3 bases and 3 bases respectively, with 11 bases between them. The germline CDR1 and CDR2 sequences are DFQATT and SNEGSKA (reference sequence). The CDR3 has 13 residues.

This sequence joins TRBV5-1 and TRBJ2-2; D uncertain. Between the trimmed V and J ends, which lost 1 base and 0 bases, there was a span of 10 bases. The length of the CDR3 is 16 residues. The germline V gene has CDR1 SGHRS and CDR2 YFSETQ. The CDR3 coding sequence is TGCGCCAGCAGCTTGACCCCGGCAGCGAACACCGGGGAGCTGTTTTTT. Encoded protein: CASSLTPAANTGELFF.

The chain combines TRBV29-1 with TRBJ1-1; TRBD1 agrees at 7 bases. The germline gives CDR1 SQVTM, CDR2 ANQGSEA. CDR3 length equals 15 residues. V was pared by 0 bases and J by 5 bases, with 9 bases of the junction left unmatched. This chain's CDR3 is CSVEDPTDRATEAFF. The CDR3 bases are TGCAGCGTTGAAGACCCCACCGACAGGGCAACTGAAGCTTTCTTT.

The chain couples TRBV4-1 to TRBJ2-5; 8 bases map to TRBD2. CDR3 length equals 14 residues. The ends lost 1 base at V and 5 bases at J; junction bases unmatched: 3. The V gene's germline CDR1 is MGHRA and CDR2 YSYEKL. In DNA, the CDR3 is TGCGCCAGCAGCCAAGTGGCGGGAGGTGAGACCCAGTACTTC. It codes for CASSQVAGGETQYF.

This clonotype showed up just a few times. The chain uses TRBV5-1 and TRBJ1-6; no firm D call. Germline V gene data show CDR1 as SGHRS and CDR2 as YFSETQ. Trimming cost V 4 bases and J 8 bases, with 10 bases left between them. The CDR3 consists of 13 residues. The CDR3 loop is CASSIGDDSPLHF. CDR3 in DNA: TGCGCCAGCAGCATTGGAGACGATTCACCCCTCCACTTT.

A few counts support this clonotype. This sequence joins TRBV25-1 and TRBJ1-1, with D perhaps TRBD1 (6 bases). Looked up from germline, CDR1 is MGHDK and CDR2 is SYGVNS. The CDR3 loop spans 16 amino acids. Trimming cost V 6 bases and J 2 bases, with 19 bases left between them. The CDR3 spells CASRLGGFFTNTEAFF. The CDR3 DNA sequence: TGTGCCAGCAGGTTGGGGGGCTTCTTCACTAACACTGAAGCTTTCTTT.

This clonotype was detected only a few times. This chain uses TRBV19 with TRBJ2-7; D perhaps matches TRBD2 (5 bases). The CDR3 covers 14 residues. The germline V gene has CDR1 LNHDA and CDR2 SQIVND (reference sequence). V gave up 3 bases and J gave up 3 bases, with 12 bases separating them. CDR3 DNA: TGTGCCAGTAGTATGGGAGATATGGGCTACGAGCAGTACTTC. This translates into CASSMGDMGYEQYF. The whole variable domain, filled in from reference TRBV19 and TRBJ2-7, reads DGGITQSPKYLFRKEGQNVTLSCEQNLNHDAMYWYRQDPGQGLRLIYYSQIVNDFQKGDIAEGYSVSREKKESFPLTVTSAQKNPTAFYLCASSMGDMGYEQYFGPGTRLTVT.

This clonotype was seen more than once but under ten times. The rearrangement joins TRBV9 to TRBJ2-1; D call uncertain. The V and J ends lost 3 bases and 2 bases respectively, with 15 bases between them. The CDR3 is made up of 16 amino acids. Germline CDR1 SGDLS, CDR2 YYNGEE. The CDR3 nucleotides are TGTGCCAGCAGCGCAGAAGGGTCGCTTACCTACAATGAGCAGTTCTTC. Residues: CASSAEGSLTYNEQFF.

This clonotype was seen repeatedly, ten times or more. This rearrangement joins TRBV6-1 to TRBJ2-5; 12 positions agree with TRBD2. The CDR3 loop spans 15 amino acids. Trimming at V came to 6 bases and at J to 6 bases, leaving 8 bases not matched to a gene. CDR1 MNHNS and CDR2 SASEGT come from the germline V gene. CDR3 in amino acids: CASRSGLAGIKTQYF. Written as DNA, the CDR3 is TGTGCCAGCAGATCAGGACTAGCGGGAATAAAGACCCAGTACTTC.

There are a few counts of this clonotype. The V call is TRBV6-9, the J call TRBJ1-4, with 7 bases aligning to TRBD1. The CDR3 spans 16 residues. The J segment lost 7 bases and the V segment lost 4 bases, leaving 12 bases of the junction unmatched. In germline, CDR1 is MNHGY, CDR2 SVAAGI. Here the CDR3 DNA reads TGTGCCAGCAGTTCCGGACAGGCGGTCATTGGTGAAAAACTGTTTTTT. Translating it yields CASSSGQAVIGEKLFF.

The chain has TRBV28 and TRBJ2-1, with D possibly TRBD2 on 6 matching bases. The CDR3 runs to 11 residues. The V gene lost 3 bases and the J gene lost 15 bases, with 12 bases spanning the gap. Germline V gene sequence: CDR1 MDHEN, CDR2 SYDVKM. CDR3 nucleotide sequence: TGTGCCAGCAGTTTCGGGGGACCCCTGTTCTTC. Protein sequence: CASSFGGPLFF.

The V gene is TRBV4-3, the J gene TRBJ1-2; unclear D gene. V gave up 1 base and J gave up 4 bases, with 10 bases separating them. Germline V gene data show CDR1 as LGHNA and CDR2 as YSLEER. The CDR3 loop spans 14 amino acids. The CDR3 nucleotides read TGCGCCAGCAGCCAAGGCCTATTCGGCTATGGCTACACCTTC. As protein: CASSQGLFGYGYTF.

This clonotype has a count of ten or more. The V and J genes are TRBV2 and TRBJ1-2; 7 bases agree with TRBD1. In germline, CDR1 is SNHLY, CDR2 FYNNEI. Losses at the gene ends were 6 bases for V and 0 bases for J; bases not matched to a gene: 1. The length of the CDR3 is 13 residues. The CDR3 DNA is TGTGCCAGCAGGGGGACAGCTAACTATGGCTACACCTTC. Its translation is CASRGTANYGYTF. Full variable domain (outside the CDR3, taken from reference TRBV2 and TRBJ1-2): EPEVTQTPSHQVTQMGQEVILRCVPISNHLYFYWYRQILGQKVEFLVSFYNNEISEKSEIFDDQFSVERPDGSNFTLKIRSTKLEDSAMYFCASRGTANYGYTFGSGTRLTVV.

The chain has TRBV20-1 and TRBJ1-5; D possibly corresponds to TRBD1 (6 bases). Trimming left V 1 base short and J 0 bases short, with 13 bases between. The CDR3 has 16 residues. From germline, CDR1 is DFQATT and CDR2 SNEGSKA (reference sequence). This CDR3 is CSARVGTPASNQPQHF. The CDR3, as DNA: TGCAGTGCTAGAGTTGGGACACCAGCTAGCAATCAGCCCCAGCATTTT.

This clonotype showed up just a few times. V gene TRBV6-1 combines with J gene TRBJ1-2, with TRBD1 matching 8 bases. This CDR3 comprises 13 residues. The germline gives CDR1 MNHNS, CDR2 SASEGT. The V and J ends lost 3 bases and 8 bases, in that order; junction bases with no gene match: 5. CDR3 sequence: CASSEWTGLGYTF. CDR3 bases: TGTGCCAGCAGTGAGTGGACAGGGCTGGGCTACACCTTC.

This clonotype was seen only a few times. This chain joins TRBV6-2 or TRBV6-3 and TRBJ1-5; D is perhaps TRBD1 (6 bases). With 4 bases removed from V and 1 base from J, the gap between germline ends came to 14 bases. CDR3 length: 16 residues. Germline-derived CDR1 and CDR2 are MNHEY and SVGEGT. The CDR3 is CASSFPSDRSNQPQHF. In nucleotides, the CDR3 is TGTGCCAGCAGTTTCCCCTCAGACAGGAGCAATCAGCCCCAGCATTTT.

The rearrangement uses TRBV11-2 and TRBJ2-3, with 10 bases lining up with TRBD2. Germline V lookup: CDR1 SGHAT, CDR2 FQNNGV. J gave up 5 bases and V 5 bases, and 7 bases lay outside the gene matches. The CDR3 is 15 amino acids. CDR3 loop: CASSVLAGAIDTQYF. CDR3 coding DNA: TGTGCCAGCAGCGTCCTAGCGGGAGCAATAGATACGCAGTATTTT.

This clonotype was counted only a few times. This rearrangement joins TRBV4-1 to TRBJ1-6; D not certain. Per germline, CDR1 MGHRA and CDR2 YSYEKL. V lost 3 bases and J 9 bases, leaving 9 bases between the germline ends. The CDR3 is 13 residues long. As DNA, the CDR3 is TGCGCCAGCAGCCAGGGGTCCCTTTCACCCCTCCACTTT. Its translation: CASSQGSLSPLHF.

This clonotype was detected only a few times. J is TRBJ1-2 and V is TRBV19; D might be TRBD1 (5 bases). The CDR3 totals 12 residues. Germline loops: CDR1 LNHDA, CDR2 SQIVND (reference sequence). The V gene lost 7 bases and the J gene lost 7 bases, with 13 bases spanning the gap. The CDR3 sequence is CASTQGLGGYTF. The CDR3 region has the DNA TGTGCCAGTACGCAGGGCCTGGGTGGCTACACCTTC.

This clonotype was seen just once. The chain uses TRBV11-1 and TRBJ2-2; 15 bases fit TRBD2. The germline CDR1 and CDR2 sequences are SGHAT and FQDESV (reference sequence). The V and J ends lost 5 bases and 7 bases, in that order; junction bases with no gene match: 8. The CDR3 contains 17 residues. CDR3 bases: TGTGCCAGCAGCGCCGGACTAGCGGGAGGGCCCGACGGGGAGCTGTTTTTT. This encodes CASSAGLAGGPDGELFF.

This clonotype was found many times. Germline and junction disagree at one end, which may indicate a read error. The chain combines TRBV28 with TRBJ1-5; 9 bases agree with TRBD1. The CDR3 length is 14 residues. Germline CDR1 and CDR2: MDHEN and SYDVKM. This chain's CDR3 is CASSQGQGDQPQHF. The CDR3 nucleotides read TGCGCCAGCAGCCAGGGACAGGGCGATCAGCCCCAGCATTTT.

The V and J genes are TRBV7-2 and TRBJ2-7; a possible D gene is TRBD2 (7 bases). Germline CDR1 and CDR2: SGHTA and FQGNSA. V shed 5 bases and J shed 2 bases, with 19 bases lying between them. CDR3 length equals 16 residues. The CDR3 protein is CASSRGAGALTYEQYF. In DNA form, the CDR3 reads TGTGCCAGCAGCCGGGGGGCGGGAGCCCTTACCTACGAGCAGTACTTC.

The chain links TRBV15 to TRBJ1-6; TRBD1 might be the D (6 bases). There are 17 residues in the CDR3. V lost 3 bases, J lost 0 bases, and 12 bases lay in between. The V gene's germline CDR1 is LNHNV and CDR2 YYDKDF (reference sequence). DNA for the CDR3: TGTGCCACCAGCAGGAACAGGGCGAGCTCCTATAATTCACCCCTCCACTTT. It encodes CATSRNRASSYNSPLHF.